In this sample, the clone carrying this T cell receptor (beta chain) turned up once. This CDR3 spans 15 amino acids. V was clipped by 5 bases and J by 8 bases; unmatched bases: 9. Germline assignment: CDR1 LNHNV and CDR2 YYDKDF (reference sequence). Using immunoSEQ multiplex PCR, the repertoire was profiled, and TCRdb retains in-frame clones only, with some absent. The table lists about 39,000 clones, roughly 94% of them singletons. The data were taken from a study of T cell changes during pregnancy in multiple sclerosis. The J gene is TRBJ2-1, the V gene TRBV15; TRBD2 agrees at 10 bases. Material: peripheral blood, obtained in the third trimester of pregnancy. The TCR sequence derives from a female donor with multiple sclerosis, enrolled in a pregnancy study. The CDR3 nucleotides are TGTGCCACCAGCTCAAGCGGGAGGGTTTTTCATGAGCAGTTCTTC. Amino acids: CATSSSGRVFHEQFF.